The TCR beta chain described here comes from a study of blood T cell repertoires in COVID-19. Study in general: The cDNA or gDNA used as material had been derived from T cells, B-cell-depleted T cells, or PBMCs.

Clones were sequenced by immunoSEQ multiplex PCR, and TCRdb holds only the in-frame ones, with some missing. The table includes roughly 300,000 clones, roughly 90% detected once. CDR1 MNHEY and CDR2 SMNVEV come from the germline V gene (reference sequence). The CDR3 runs 15 residues. The V end was cut by 2 bases, the J end by 6 bases, with 14 bases between. V usage is TRBV27 and J usage is TRBJ2-1, with D tentatively TRBD1 (5 bases). The sample was PBMCs or T cells enriched from blood (not recorded which). The sequence derives from a woman aged 25-40 years who had recovered from COVID-19. CDR3 coding DNA: TGTGCCAGCAGTTTAACTCAGGGTATGGTCAATGAGCAGTTCTTC. It codes for CASSLTQGMVNEQFF.